The clone carrying this T cell receptor (beta chain) was found once. This sample was taken from a study of blood T cells in healthy people across ages. CDR3 length: 15 residues. The second PCR ran roughly 7 to 12 cycles with a sample-barcoded 5' primer and J-beta primers. TCRdb ran MiXCR on the 5' RACE reads and lists one entry per CDR3 protein. The sample consists of roughly 800,000 distinct CDR3 sequences, about 55% of them appearing once. V usage is TRBV21-1 and J usage is TRBJ2-5; the tabulated D call, TRBD1, remains unverified against the DNA. TRBV21-1 is flagged as a pseudogene. The receptor's source is a man older than 75 in good health. Sequences were obtained from blood. CDR3 residues: CASPGEDRDYNEQYF. CDR3 in DNA: TGTGCCAGCCCGGGAGAGGACAGGGACTACAATGAGCAGTACTTC.